The clone carrying this T cell receptor (beta chain) has a single count. Its cognate antigen is unknown. The repertoire was sequenced with immunoSEQ multiplex PCR; TCRdb's copy has only in-frame clones and lacks some. The data show 27,000 or so clones, 80% to 90% seen once. Time point here: 2014-2015 season, pre-vaccination. This entry comes from a study of follicular helper T cells after annual influenza vaccination. About the study: For some subjects, blood spans the 2013-2014, 2014-2015 and 2015-2016 annual vaccinations. General study results and limits: ICOS+CD38+ cTfh clonality tracked population frequency, and its change tracked circulating plasmablast change. Each annual vaccination recalled recurring oligoclonal ICOS+CD38+ cTfh clonotypes.

The germline V gene has CDR1 SQVTM and CDR2 ANQGSEA. Between the trimmed V and J ends, which lost 7 bases and 0 bases, there was a span of 12 bases. CDR3 length: 13 residues. The gene calls are TRBV29-1 and TRBJ1-1, with D maybe TRBD1 (5 bases). The source was CXCR5+ CD38- circulating T follicular helper cells from blood, collected on the day of influenza vaccination. Noted subset: circulating Tfh, non-naive CD4+CXCR5+PD-1+ (ICOS+CD38+ or ICOS-CD38-). The receptor was derived from an adult who received the influenza vaccine. The CDR3 DNA is TGCAGCGGGGGGAGGAACATGAACACTGAAGCTTTCTTT. It encodes CSGGRNMNTEAFF.